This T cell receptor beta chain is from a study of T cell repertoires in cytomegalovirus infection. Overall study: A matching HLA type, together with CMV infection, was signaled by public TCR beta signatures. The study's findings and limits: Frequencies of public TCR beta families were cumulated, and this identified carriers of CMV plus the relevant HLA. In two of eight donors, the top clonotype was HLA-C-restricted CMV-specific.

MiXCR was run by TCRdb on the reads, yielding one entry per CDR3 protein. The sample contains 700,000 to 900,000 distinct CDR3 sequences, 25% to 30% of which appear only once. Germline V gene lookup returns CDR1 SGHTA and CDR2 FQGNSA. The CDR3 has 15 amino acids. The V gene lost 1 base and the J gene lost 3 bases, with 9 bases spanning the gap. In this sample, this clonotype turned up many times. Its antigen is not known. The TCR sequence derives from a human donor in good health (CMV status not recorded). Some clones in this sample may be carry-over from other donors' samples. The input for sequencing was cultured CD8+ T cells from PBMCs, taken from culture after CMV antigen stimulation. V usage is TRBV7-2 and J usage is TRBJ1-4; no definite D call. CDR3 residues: CASSLGLEANEKLFF. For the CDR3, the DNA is TGTGCCAGCAGCTTAGGACTGGAAGCTAATGAAAAACTGTTTTTT.